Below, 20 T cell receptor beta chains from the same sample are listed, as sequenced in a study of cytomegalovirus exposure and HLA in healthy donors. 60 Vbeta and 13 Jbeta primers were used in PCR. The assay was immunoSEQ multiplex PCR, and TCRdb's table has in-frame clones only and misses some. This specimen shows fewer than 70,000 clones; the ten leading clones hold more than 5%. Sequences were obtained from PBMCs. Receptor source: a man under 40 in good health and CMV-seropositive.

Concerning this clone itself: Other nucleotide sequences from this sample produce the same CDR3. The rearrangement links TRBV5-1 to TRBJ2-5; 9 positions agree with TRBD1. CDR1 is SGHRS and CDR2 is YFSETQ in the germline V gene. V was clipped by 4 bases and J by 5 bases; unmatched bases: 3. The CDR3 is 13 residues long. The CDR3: CASSPDRGETQYF. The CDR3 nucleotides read TGCGCCAGCAGCCCCGACAGGGGGGAGACCCAGTACTTC.

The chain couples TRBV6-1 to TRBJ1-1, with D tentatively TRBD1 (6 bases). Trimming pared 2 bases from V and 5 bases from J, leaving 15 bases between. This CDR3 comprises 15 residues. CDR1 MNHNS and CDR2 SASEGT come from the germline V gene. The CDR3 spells CASSEQSQGRTEAFF. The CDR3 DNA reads TGTGCCAGCAGTGAACAGTCACAGGGAAGGACTGAAGCTTTCTTT.

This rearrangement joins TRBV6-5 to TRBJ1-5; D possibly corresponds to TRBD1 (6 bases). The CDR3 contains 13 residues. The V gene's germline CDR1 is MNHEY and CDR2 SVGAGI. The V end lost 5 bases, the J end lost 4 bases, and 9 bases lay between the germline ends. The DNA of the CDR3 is TGTGCCAGCAGTGACCAGGGGAATCAGCCCCAGCATTTT. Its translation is CASSDQGNQPQHF.

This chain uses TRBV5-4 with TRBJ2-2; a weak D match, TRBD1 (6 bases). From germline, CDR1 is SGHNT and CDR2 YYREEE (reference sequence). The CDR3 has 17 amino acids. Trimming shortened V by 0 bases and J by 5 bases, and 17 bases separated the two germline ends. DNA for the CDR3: TGTGCCAGCAGCTTGGGTGGGGGCAAAGTGGGAACCGGGGAGCTGTTTTTT. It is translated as CASSLGGGKVGTGELFF.

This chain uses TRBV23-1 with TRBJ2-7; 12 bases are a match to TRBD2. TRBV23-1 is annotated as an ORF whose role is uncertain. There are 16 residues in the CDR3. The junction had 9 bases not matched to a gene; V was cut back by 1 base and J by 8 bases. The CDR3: CASSQCSPSGRAKQYF. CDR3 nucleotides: TGCGCCAGCAGTCAATGTTCCCCTAGCGGGAGGGCCAAGCAGTACTTC.

The CDR3 region has the DNA TGTGCCAGTACTGATACAAAAAGGGGTACCATATATTTT. Encoded protein: CASTDTKRGTIYF. The gene calls are TRBV6-1 and TRBJ1-3; possible D gene TRBD1, 5 bases. CDR1 is MNHNS and CDR2 is SASEGT in the germline V gene. CDR3 length: 13 amino acids. V lost 9 bases and J 10 bases, leaving 19 bases between the germline ends.

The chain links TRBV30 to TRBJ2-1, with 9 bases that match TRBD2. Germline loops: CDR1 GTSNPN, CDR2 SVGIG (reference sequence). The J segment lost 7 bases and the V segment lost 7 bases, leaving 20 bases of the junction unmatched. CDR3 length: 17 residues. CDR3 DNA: TGTGCCTACCGTGTGCCACCGGGACTAGCTATGAAGAATGAGCAGTTCTTC. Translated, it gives CAYRVPPGLAMKNEQFF.

The CDR3 protein is CASSVAPNLGDTQYF. CDR3 DNA: TGTGCCAGCAGCGTGGCCCCGAATCTTGGAGATACGCAGTATTTT. The J gene is TRBJ2-3, the V gene TRBV9; D uncertain. Germline V lookup: CDR1 SGDLS, CDR2 YYNGEE. This CDR3 is 15 amino acids long. Trimming removed 2 bases at V and 5 bases at J, with 15 bases between. The complete variable domain, with remaining parts taken from reference TRBV9 and TRBJ2-3, reads DSGVTQTPKHLITATGQRVTLRCSPRSGDLSVYWYQQSLDQGLQFLIQYYNGEERAKGNILERFSAQQFPDLHSELNLSSLELGDSALYFCASSVAPNLGDTQYFGPGTRLTVL.

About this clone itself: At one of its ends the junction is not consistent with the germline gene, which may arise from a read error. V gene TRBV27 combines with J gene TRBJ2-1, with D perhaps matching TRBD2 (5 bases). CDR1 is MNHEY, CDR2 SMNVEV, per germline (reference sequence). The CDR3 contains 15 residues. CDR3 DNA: TGTGCCAGCAGTTTATCAGGGAGCTCCGACAATGAGCAGTTCTTC. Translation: CASSLSGSSDNEQFF.

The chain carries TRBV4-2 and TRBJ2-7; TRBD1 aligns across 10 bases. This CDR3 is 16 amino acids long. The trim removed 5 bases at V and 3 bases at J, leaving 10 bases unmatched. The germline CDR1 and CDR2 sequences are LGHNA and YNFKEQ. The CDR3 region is CASSKASGTGDYEQYF. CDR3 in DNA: TGTGCCAGCAGCAAGGCTTCCGGGACAGGGGACTACGAGCAGTACTTC.

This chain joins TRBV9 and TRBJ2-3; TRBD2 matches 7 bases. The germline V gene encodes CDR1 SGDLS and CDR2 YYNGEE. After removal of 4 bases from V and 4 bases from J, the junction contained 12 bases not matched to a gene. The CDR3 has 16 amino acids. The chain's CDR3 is CASSPWLTGGADTQYF. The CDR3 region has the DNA TGTGCCAGCAGCCCCTGGCTTACTGGGGGGGCAGATACGCAGTATTTT.

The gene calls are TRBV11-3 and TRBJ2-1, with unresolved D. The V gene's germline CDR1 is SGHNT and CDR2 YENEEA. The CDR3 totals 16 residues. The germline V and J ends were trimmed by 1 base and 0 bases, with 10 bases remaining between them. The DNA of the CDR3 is TGTGCCAGCAGCTTAGGTAGCTCGAGCTCCTACAATGAGCAGTTCTTC. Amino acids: CASSLGSSSSYNEQFF.

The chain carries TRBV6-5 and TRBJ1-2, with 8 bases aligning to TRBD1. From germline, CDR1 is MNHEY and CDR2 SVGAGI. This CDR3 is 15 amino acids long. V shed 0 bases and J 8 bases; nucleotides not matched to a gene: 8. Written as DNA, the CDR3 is TGTGCCAGCAGTTACTCGTGGCAGGGGGCAGGGGGCTACACCTTC. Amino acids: CASSYSWQGAGGYTF.

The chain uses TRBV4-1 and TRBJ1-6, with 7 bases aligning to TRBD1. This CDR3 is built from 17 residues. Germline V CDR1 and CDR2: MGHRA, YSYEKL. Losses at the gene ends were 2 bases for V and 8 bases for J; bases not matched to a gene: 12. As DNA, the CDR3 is TGCGCCAGCAGCCAAACTGGGCCCGGGACAGCCGATTCACCCCTCCACTTT. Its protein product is CASSQTGPGTADSPLHF.

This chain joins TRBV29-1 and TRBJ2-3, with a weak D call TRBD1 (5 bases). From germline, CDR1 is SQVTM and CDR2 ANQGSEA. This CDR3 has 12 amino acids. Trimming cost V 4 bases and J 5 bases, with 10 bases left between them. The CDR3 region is CSVVRVQDTQYF. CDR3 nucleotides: TGCAGCGTTGTCAGGGTTCAAGATACGCAGTATTTT.

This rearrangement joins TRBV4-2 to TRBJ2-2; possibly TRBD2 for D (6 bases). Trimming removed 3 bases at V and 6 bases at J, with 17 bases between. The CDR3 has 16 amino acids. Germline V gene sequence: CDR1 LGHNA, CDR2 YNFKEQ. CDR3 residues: CASSQASGSPSGELFF. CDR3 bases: TGTGCCAGCAGCCAGGCCTCCGGGAGCCCCTCCGGGGAGCTGTTTTTT.

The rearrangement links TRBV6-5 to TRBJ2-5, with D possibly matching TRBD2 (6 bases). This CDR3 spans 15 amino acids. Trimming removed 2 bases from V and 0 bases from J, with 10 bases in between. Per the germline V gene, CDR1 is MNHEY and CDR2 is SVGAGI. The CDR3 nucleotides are TGTGCCAGCAGTTACCTTGGGAGGTACCAAGAGACCCAGTACTTC. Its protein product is CASSYLGRYQETQYF.

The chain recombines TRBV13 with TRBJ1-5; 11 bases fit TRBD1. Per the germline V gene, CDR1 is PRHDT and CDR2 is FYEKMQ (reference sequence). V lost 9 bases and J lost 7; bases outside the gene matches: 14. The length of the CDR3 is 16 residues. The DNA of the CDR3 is TGTGCCAGAGAGTACTTAAGGGGACAGGGGGTGCAGCCCCAGCATTTT. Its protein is CAREYLRGQGVQPQHF.

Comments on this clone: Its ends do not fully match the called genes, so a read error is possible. Written as DNA, the CDR3 is TGTGCCGGGAGGCAACGAGGTGCTAGCGGTTACGAGCAGTACTTC. It yields the protein CAGRQRGASGYEQYF. J is TRBJ2-7 and V is TRBV30, with 7 positions matching TRBD2. The germline V gene encodes CDR1 GTSNPN and CDR2 SVGIG (reference sequence). This CDR3 has 15 residues.

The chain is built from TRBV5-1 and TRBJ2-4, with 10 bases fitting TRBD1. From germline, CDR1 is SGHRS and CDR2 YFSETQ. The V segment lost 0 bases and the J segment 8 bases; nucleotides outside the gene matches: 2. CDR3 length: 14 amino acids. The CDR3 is CASSLGDRGDIQYF. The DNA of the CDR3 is TGCGCCAGCAGCTTGGGGGACAGGGGTGACATTCAGTACTTC.